This T cell receptor (beta chain) came from a study of cytomegalovirus exposure and HLA in healthy donors. Primers for the PCR totalled 60 Vbeta and 13 Jbeta. The assay was immunoSEQ multiplex PCR, and TCRdb's table has in-frame clones only and misses some. The table shows 90,000 to 100,000 clones, with approximately 80% occurring only once. Everyone who donated was a healthy bone marrow donor. The TCR was taken from a man in his late teens or twenties in good health and CMV-seronegative. Sequenced material: PBMCs.

The CDR3 nucleotides read TGTGCCAGCAGTGAAGCGCGCGACAGAACCTACACCTTC. As protein: CASSEARDRTYTF. The genes are TRBV6-1 and TRBJ1-2, with TRBD1 as a possible D gene (5 bases). The CDR3 consists of 13 residues. Per germline, CDR1 MNHNS and CDR2 SASEGT. The V end was cut by 0 bases, the J end by 10 bases, with 12 bases between.